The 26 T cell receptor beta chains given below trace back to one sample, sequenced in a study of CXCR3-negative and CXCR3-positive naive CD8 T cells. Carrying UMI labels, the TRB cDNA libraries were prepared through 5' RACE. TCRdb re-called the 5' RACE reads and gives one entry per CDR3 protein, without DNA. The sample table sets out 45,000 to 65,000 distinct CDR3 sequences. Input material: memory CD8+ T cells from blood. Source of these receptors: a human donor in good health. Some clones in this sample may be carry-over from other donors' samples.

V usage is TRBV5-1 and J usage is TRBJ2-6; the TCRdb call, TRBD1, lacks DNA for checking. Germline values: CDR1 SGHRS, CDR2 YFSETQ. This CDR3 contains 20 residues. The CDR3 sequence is CASSLSKGRGIRSGANVLTF. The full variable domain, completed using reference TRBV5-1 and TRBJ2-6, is KAGVTQTPRYLIKTRGQQVTLSCSPISGHRSVSWYQQTPGQGLQFLFEYFSETQRNKGNFPGRFSGRQFSNSRSEMNVSTLELGDSALYLCASSLSKGRGIRSGANVLTFGAGSRLTVL.

CDR3 loop: CSVGQGEYNEQFF. The chain has TRBV29-1 and TRBJ2-1; TCRdb proposes TRBD1, but this gene call is untestable without DNA. Germline V lookup: CDR1 SQVTM, CDR2 ANQGSEA. CDR3 length: 13 amino acids.

CDR3 in amino acids: CSVASGSSYEQYF. This chain joins TRBV29-1 and TRBJ2-7; the D call of TRBD2 rests on TCRdb alone, since no DNA is present to check it. This CDR3 comprises 13 residues. From germline, CDR1 is SQVTM and CDR2 ANQGSEA.

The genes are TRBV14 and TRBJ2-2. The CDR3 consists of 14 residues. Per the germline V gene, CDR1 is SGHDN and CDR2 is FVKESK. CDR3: CASSQVWPTGELFF.

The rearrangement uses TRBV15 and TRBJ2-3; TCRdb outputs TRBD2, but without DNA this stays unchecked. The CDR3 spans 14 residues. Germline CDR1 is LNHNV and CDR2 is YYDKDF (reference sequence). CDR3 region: CATSRARGPDTQYF.

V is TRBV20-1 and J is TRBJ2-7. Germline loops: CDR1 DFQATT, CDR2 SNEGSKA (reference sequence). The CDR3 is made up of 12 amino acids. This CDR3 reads CSARERDYEQYF.

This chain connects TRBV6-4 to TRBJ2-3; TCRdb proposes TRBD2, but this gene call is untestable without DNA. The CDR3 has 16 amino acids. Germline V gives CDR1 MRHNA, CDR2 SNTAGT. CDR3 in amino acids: CASSAYGGGGQDTQYF.

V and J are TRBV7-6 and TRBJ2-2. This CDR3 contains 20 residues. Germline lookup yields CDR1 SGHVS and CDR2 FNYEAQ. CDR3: CASSLNPPERTATNTGELFF.

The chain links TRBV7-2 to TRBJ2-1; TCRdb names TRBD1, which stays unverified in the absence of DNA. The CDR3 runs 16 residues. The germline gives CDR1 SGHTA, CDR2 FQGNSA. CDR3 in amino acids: CASSPPGVRGYNEQFF. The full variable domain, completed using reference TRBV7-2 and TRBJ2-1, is GAGVSQSPSNKVTEKGKDVELRCDPISGHTALYWYRQSLGQGLEFLIYFQGNSAPDKSGLPSDRFSAERTGGSVSTLTIQRTQQEDSAVYLCASSPPGVRGYNEQFFGPGTRLTVL.

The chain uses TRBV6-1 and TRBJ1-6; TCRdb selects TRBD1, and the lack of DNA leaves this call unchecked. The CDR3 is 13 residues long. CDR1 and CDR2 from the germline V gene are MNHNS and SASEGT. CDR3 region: CASKDRDSSPLHF.

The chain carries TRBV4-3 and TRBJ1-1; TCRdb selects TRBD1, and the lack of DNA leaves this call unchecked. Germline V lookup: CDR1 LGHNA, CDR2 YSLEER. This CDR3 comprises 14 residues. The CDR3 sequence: CASSDRVPNTEAFF.

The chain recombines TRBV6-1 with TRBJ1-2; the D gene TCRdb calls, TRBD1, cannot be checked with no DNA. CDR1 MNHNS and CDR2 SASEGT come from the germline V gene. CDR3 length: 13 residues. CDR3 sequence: CASSETDLRGYTF.

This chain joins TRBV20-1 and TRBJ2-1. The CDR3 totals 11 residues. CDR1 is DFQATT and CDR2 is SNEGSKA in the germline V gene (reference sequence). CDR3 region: CSANQYNEQFF.

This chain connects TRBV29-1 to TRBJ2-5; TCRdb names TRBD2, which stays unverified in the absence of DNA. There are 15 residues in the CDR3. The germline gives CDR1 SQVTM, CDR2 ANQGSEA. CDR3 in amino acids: CSVEDLAGGQETQYF.

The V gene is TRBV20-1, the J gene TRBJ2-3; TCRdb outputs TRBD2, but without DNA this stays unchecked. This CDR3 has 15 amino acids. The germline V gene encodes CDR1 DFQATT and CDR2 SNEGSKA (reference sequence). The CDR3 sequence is CSARDMSGSTDTQYF.

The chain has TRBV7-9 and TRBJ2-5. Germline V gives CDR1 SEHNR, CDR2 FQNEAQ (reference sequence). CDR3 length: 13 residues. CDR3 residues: CASSLVVQETQYF.

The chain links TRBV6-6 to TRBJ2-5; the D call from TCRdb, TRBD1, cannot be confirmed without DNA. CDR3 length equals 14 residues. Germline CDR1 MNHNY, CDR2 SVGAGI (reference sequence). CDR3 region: CASSPPGNGETQYF.

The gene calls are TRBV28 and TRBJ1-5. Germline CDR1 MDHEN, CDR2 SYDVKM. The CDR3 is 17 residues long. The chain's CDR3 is CASRYEYRGLGNQPQHF.

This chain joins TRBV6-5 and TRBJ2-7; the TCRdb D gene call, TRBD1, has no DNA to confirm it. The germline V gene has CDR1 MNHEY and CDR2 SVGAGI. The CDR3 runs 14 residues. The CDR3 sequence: CASSYGGDIYEQYF.

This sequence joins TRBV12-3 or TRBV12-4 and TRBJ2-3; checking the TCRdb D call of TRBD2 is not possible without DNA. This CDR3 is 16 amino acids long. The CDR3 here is CASSFRGAIFTDTQYF.

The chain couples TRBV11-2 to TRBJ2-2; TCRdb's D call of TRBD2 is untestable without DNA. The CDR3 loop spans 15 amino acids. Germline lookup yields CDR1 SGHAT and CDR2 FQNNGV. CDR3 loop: CASSPRTRLAGELFF.

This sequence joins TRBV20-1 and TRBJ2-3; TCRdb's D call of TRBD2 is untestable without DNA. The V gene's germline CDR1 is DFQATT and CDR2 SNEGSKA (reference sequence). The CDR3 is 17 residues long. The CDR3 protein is CSASQLELAKYPDTQYF.

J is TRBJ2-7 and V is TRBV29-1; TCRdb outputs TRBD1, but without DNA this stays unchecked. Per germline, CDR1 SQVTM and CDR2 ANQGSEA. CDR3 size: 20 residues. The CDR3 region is CSVDSSRMDTGVKISYEQYF.

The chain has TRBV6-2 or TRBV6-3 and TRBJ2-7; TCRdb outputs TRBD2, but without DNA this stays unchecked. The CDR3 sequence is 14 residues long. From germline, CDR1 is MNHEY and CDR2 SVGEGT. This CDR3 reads CASSWSSGRYEQYF.

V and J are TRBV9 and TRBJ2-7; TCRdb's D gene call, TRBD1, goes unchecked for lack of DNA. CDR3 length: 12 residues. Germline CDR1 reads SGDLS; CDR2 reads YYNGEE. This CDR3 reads CASSQGSNEQYF.

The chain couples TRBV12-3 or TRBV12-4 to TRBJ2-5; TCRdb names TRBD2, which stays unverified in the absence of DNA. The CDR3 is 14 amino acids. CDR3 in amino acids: CASSPGLAEETQYF.